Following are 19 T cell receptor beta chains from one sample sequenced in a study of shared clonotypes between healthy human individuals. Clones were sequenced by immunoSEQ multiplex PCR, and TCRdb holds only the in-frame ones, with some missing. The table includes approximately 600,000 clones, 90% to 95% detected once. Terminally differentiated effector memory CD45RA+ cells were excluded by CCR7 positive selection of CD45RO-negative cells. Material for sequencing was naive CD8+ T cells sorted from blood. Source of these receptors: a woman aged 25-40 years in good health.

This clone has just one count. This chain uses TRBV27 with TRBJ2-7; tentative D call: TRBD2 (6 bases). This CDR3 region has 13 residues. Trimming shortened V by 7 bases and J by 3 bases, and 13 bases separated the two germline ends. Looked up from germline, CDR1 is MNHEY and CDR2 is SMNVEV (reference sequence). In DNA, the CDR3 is TGTGCCAGCAAACCCGGGGGTGACTACGAGCAGTACTTC. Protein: CASKPGGDYEQYF.

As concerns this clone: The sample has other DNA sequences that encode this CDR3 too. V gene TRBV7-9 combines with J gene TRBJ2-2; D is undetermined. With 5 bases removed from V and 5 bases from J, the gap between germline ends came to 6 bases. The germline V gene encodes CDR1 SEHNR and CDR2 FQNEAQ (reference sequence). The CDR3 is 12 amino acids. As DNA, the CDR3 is TGTGCCAGCAGCCCCCTTACCGGGGAGCTGTTTTTT. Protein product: CASSPLTGELFF. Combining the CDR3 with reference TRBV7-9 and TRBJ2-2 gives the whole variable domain DTGVSQNPRHKITKRGQNVTFRCDPISEHNRLYWYRQTLGQGPEFLTYFQNEAQLEKSRLLSDRFSAERPKGSFSTLEIQRTEQGDSAMYLCASSPLTGELFFGEGSRLTVL.

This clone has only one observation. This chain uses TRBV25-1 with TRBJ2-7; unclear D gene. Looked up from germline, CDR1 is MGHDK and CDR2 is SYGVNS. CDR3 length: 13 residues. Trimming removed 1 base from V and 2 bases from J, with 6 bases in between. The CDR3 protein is CASSELGPYEQYF. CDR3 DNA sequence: TGTGCCAGCAGTGAATTAGGCCCCTACGAGCAGTACTTC.

The CDR3 DNA reads TGTGCCAGCAGTGCTCGGACTAGCACAGATACGCAGTATTTT. Protein: CASSARTSTDTQYF. The chain carries TRBV2 and TRBJ2-3; TRBD2 is a possible D gene (5 bases). Per the germline V gene, CDR1 is SNHLY and CDR2 is FYNNEI. Between the trimmed V and J ends, which lost 4 bases and 0 bases, there was a span of 8 bases. The CDR3 totals 14 residues.

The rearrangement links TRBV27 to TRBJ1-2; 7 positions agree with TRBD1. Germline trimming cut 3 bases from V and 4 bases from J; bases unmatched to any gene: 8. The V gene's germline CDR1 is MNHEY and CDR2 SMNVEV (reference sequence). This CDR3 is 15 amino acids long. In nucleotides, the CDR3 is TGTGCCAGCAGTTTGACGCCCGGGACAGTCTATGGCTACACCTTC. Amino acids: CASSLTPGTVYGYTF.

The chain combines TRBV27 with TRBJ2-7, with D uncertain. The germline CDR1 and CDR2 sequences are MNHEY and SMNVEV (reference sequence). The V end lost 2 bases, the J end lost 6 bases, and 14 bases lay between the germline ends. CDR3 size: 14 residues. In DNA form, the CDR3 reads TGTGCCAGCAGTTTAGGGTATCGGGTCTTCGAGCAGTACTTC. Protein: CASSLGYRVFEQYF.

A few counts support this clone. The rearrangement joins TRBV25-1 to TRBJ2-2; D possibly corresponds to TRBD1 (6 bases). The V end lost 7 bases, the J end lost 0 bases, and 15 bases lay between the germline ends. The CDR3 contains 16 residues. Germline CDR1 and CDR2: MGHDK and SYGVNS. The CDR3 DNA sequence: TGTGCCAGCACCTTTTGGGGGACATCGAACACCGGGGAGCTGTTTTTT. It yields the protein CASTFWGTSNTGELFF.

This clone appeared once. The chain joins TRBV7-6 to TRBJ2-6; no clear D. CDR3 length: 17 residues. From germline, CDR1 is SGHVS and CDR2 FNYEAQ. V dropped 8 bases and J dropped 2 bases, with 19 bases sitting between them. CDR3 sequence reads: CASSEPNGKPGANVLTF. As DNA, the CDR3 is TGTGCCAGCTCGGAACCGAACGGAAAACCTGGGGCCAACGTCCTGACTTTC.

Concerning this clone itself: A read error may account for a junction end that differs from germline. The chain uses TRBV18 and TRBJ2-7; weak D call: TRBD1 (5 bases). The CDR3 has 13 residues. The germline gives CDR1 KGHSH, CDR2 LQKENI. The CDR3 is CASSPLGWAPRDF. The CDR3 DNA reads TGTGCCAGCTCACCATTGGGGTGGGCCCCCAGGGACTTC.

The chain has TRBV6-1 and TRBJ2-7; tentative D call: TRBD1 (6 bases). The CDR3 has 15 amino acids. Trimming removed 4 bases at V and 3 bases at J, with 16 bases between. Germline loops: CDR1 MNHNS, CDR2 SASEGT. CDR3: CASSVSGTPDYEQYF. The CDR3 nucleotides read TGTGCCAGCAGTGTATCCGGGACACCTGACTACGAGCAGTACTTC.

The CDR3 here is CASLSPGQRQFPSSTDTQYF. The CDR3 region has the DNA TGTGCCAGCTTAAGTCCTGGCCAACGACAGTTCCCATCTAGCACAGATACGCAGTATTTT. The chain recombines TRBV28 with TRBJ2-3, with a possible D match to TRBD1 (5 bases). V lost 8 bases, J lost 0 bases, and 30 bases lay in between. This CDR3 comprises 20 residues. Germline loops: CDR1 MDHEN, CDR2 SYDVKM.

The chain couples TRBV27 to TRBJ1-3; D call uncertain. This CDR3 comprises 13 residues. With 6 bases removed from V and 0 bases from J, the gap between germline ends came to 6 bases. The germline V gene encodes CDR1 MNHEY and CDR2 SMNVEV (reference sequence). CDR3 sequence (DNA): TGTGCCAGCAGGGGATTCTCTGGAAACACCATATATTTT. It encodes CASRGFSGNTIYF.

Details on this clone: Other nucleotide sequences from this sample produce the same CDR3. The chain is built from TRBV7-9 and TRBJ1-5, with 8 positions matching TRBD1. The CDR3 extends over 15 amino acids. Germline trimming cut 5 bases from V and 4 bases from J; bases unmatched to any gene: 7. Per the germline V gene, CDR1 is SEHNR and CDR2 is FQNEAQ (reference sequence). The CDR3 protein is CASSPQGAGNQPQHF. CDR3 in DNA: TGTGCCAGCAGCCCGCAGGGGGCGGGGAATCAGCCCCAGCATTTT.

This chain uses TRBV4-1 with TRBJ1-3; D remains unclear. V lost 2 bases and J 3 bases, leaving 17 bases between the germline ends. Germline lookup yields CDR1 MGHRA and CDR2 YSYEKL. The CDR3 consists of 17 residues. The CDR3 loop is CASSQPWEFGFGNTIYF. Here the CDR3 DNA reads TGCGCCAGCAGCCAACCTTGGGAGTTTGGTTTTGGAAACACCATATATTTT.

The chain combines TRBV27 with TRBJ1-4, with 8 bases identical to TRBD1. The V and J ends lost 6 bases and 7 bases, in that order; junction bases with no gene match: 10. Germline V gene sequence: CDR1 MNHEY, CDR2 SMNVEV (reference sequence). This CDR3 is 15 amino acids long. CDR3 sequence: CASRPTGTGFEKLFF. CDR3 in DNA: TGTGCCAGCAGACCGACCGGGACAGGATTTGAAAAACTGTTTTTT.

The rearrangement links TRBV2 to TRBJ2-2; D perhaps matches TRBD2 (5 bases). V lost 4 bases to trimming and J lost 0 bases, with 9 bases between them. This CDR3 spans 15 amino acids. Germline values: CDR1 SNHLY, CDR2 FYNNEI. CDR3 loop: CASSGSASNTGELFF. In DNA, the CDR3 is TGTGCCAGCAGTGGTAGCGCCTCGAACACCGGGGAGCTGTTTTTT.

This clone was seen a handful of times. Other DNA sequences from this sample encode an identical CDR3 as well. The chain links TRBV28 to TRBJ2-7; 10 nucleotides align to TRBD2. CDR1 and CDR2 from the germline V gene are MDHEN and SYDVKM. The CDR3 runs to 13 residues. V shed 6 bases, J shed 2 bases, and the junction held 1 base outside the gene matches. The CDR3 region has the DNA TGTGCCAGCAGCCTAGCGGGAGCCTACGAGCAGTACTTC. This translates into CASSLAGAYEQYF.

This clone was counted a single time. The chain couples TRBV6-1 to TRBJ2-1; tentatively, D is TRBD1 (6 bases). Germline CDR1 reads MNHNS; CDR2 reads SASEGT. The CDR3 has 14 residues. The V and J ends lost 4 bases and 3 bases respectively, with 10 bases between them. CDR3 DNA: TGTGCCAGCAGTGTAAGGGGGAGCTACAATGAGCAGTTCTTC. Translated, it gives CASSVRGSYNEQFF.

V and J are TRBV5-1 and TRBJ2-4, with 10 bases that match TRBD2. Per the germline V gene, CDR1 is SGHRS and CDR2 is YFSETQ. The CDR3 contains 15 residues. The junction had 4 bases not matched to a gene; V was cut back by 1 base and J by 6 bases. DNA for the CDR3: TGCGCCAGCAGCTTGACTAGCGGGATGGTAAACATTCAGTACTTC. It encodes CASSLTSGMVNIQYF.